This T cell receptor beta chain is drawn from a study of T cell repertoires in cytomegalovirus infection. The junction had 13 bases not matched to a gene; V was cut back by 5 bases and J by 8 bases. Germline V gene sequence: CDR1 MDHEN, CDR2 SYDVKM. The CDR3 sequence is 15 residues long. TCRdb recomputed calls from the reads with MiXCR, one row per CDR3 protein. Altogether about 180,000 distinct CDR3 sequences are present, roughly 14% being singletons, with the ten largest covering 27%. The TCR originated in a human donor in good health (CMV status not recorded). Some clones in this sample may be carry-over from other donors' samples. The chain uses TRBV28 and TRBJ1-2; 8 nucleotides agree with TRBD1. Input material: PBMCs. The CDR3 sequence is CASSAPGTGTGGYTF. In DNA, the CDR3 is TGTGCCAGCAGTGCCCCCGGGACAGGAACAGGGGGCTACACCTTC.